This TCR beta chain emerged from a study of human T cells and chemical hapten exposure. Time point defined: patch test 2, 6 weeks after DPC sensitization. As to treatment: therapeutic diphenylcyclopropenone sensitization with weekly scalp DPC. The library labeled individual cDNA molecules by adding unique molecular identifiers to them. TCRdb re-analysed the RACE reads in MiXCR, keeping a single row per CDR3 protein. In the table there are about 110,000 distinct CDR3 sequences, 9% to 9.5% of which are singletons. V gave up 5 bases and J gave up 4 bases; unmatched junction bases: 8. The germline gives CDR1 SGHVS, CDR2 FQNEAQ. This CDR3 is 16 amino acids long.

The J gene is TRBJ2-1, the V gene TRBV7-8, with 10 bases that match TRBD2. Sequenced material: whole blood, taken in connection with sensitization to the hapten diphenylcyclopropenone (DPC). This TCR came from a woman in her thirties or forties with alopecia areata. Some clones in this sample may be carry-over from other donors' samples. CDR3 nucleotide sequence: TGTGCCAGCAGCCCTCCCGAGCGGGGGGGATACAATGAGCAGTTCTTC. This gives the protein CASSPPERGGYNEQFF. Full variable domain (missing parts from reference TRBV7-8 and TRBJ2-1): GAGVSQSPRYKVAKRGQDVALRCDPISGHVSLFWYQQALGQGPEFLTYFQNEAQLDKSGLPSDRFFAERPEGSVSTLKIQRTQQEDSAVYLCASSPPERGGYNEQFFGPGTRLTVL.